This T cell receptor beta chain came from a study of T cell responses to AZD1222 COVID-19 vaccine. The study's findings and limits: Spike-specific TCR breadth and depth rose after two AZD1222 doses. The study reported that nearly half of spike-specific TCRs target unmutated variant regions.

On this clone itself: What it recognizes is unknown.

This CDR3 is 13 amino acids long. Germline V gene sequence: CDR1 SEHNR, CDR2 FQNEAQ (reference sequence). Trimming stripped 3 bases from V and 3 bases from J, with 8 bases between. TCRdb's copy holds only in-frame clones and misses some; the assay was immunoSEQ multiplex PCR. The top ten clones hold around 1.7% of a sample with roughly 120,000 clones, roughly nine tenths of them seen once. Here the sequenced sample was peripheral blood, taken on day 0 of AZD1222 vaccination. The chain has TRBV7-9 and TRBJ1-1; D not resolved. The sequence came from an adult in good health. The CDR3 reads CASSFGTDTEAFF. As DNA, the CDR3 is TGTGCCAGCAGCTTTGGAACTGACACTGAAGCTTTCTTT.